These 7 T cell receptor beta chains share one sample of origin, sequenced in a study of OX40 agonist ivuxolimab in advanced cancers. The table came from immunoSEQ multiplex PCR; TCRdb's copy has only in-frame clones and leaves some out. This sample yields around 76,000 clones, of which 70% to 90% are seen a single time; 13% belongs to the top ten. This material consisted of CD4+ or CD8+ T cells sorted from blood, taken in a trial of the OX40 agonist ivuxolimab. The origin of the receptors is an adult with an advanced solid tumor such as melanoma, head and neck, liver or kidney cancer.

The V gene is TRBV9, the J gene TRBJ2-3, with TRBD2 matching 7 bases. J was trimmed by 1 base and V by 0 bases; bases with no gene match: 2. This CDR3 is 15 amino acids long. Per germline, CDR1 SGDLS and CDR2 YYNGEE. The CDR3 bases are TGTGCCAGCAGCGTAGAGGCGGGAGGCACAGATACGCAGTATTTT. It specifies CASSVEAGGTDTQYF. The full variable domain, its missing parts supplied by reference TRBV9 and TRBJ2-3, is DSGVTQTPKHLITATGQRVTLRCSPRSGDLSVYWYQQSLDQGLQFLIQYYNGEERAKGNILERFSAQQFPDLHSELNLSSLELGDSALYFCASSVEAGGTDTQYFGPGTRLTVL.

The rearrangement joins TRBV5-4 to TRBJ2-7, with TRBD1 matching over 7 bases. CDR3 length equals 13 residues. From germline, CDR1 is SGHNT and CDR2 YYREEE (reference sequence). V lost 0 bases, J lost 6 bases, and 3 bases stayed unmatched. CDR3 loop: CASSLDRGAEQYF. CDR3 coding DNA: TGTGCCAGCAGCTTGGACAGGGGTGCCGAGCAGTACTTC. The variable domain in full, completed from reference TRBV5-4 and TRBJ2-7, reads ETGVTQSPTHLIKTRGQQVTLRCSSQSGHNTVSWYQQALGQGPQFIFQYYREEENGRGNFPPRFSGLQFPNYSSELNVNALELDDSALYLCASSLDRGAEQYFGPGTRLTVT.

The V call is TRBV5-6, the J call TRBJ1-2; the D is unclear. The CDR3 runs 14 residues. Germline-derived CDR1 and CDR2 are SGHDT and YYEEEE. Trimming stripped 2 bases from V and 7 bases from J, with 15 bases between. In DNA form, the CDR3 reads TGTGCCAGCAGCTTTGGGTCCCCGGTGGTTGGCTACACCTTC. Translation: CASSFGSPVVGYTF.

V is TRBV7-9 and J is TRBJ2-3, with D unresolved. Between the trimmed V and J ends, which lost 5 bases and 0 bases, there was a span of 12 bases. This CDR3 spans 15 amino acids. Germline CDR1 and CDR2: SEHNR and FQNEAQ (reference sequence). CDR3 nucleotide sequence: TGTGCCAGCAGCCTGATACTCACTAGCACAGATACGCAGTATTTT. Protein product: CASSLILTSTDTQYF.

The CDR3 DNA sequence: TGTGCCAGCAGTGAGAGGGGACTAATCCCGACTTATCAGCCCCAGCATTTT. As protein: CASSERGLIPTYQPQHF. The J gene is TRBJ1-5, the V gene TRBV6-1; a weak D match, TRBD1 (5 bases). The CDR3 has 17 amino acids. The V end was cut by 3 bases, the J end by 5 bases, with 20 bases between. Germline loops: CDR1 MNHNS, CDR2 SASEGT.

J is TRBJ2-7 and V is TRBV27; the match to TRBD2 covers 12 bases. The CDR3 contains 14 residues. The junction had 9 bases not matched to a gene; V was cut back by 6 bases and J by 9 bases. The germline CDR1 and CDR2 sequences are MNHEY and SMNVEV (reference sequence). The CDR3 protein is CASRRGLAGTGQYF. DNA of the CDR3: TGTGCCAGCAGGCGCGGACTAGCGGGAACTGGGCAGTACTTC.

A word on this clone: One end of the junction does not line up with germline, which may come from a read error. The J gene is TRBJ2-3, the V gene TRBV5-1; no clear D. This CDR3 has 13 residues. Germline V lookup: CDR1 SGHRS, CDR2 YFSETQ. The CDR3 nucleotides read TGCGCCAGCAGCTTGGTGTTTTTGCGTGCAGAGAATTTT. Translation gives CASSLVFLRAENF. The whole variable domain, remainder taken from reference TRBV5-1 and TRBJ2-3, is KAGVTQTPRYLIKTRGQQVTLSCSPISGHRSVSWYQQTPGQGLQFLFEYFSETQRNKGNFPGRFSGRQFSNSRSEMNVSTLELGDSALYLCASSLVFLRAENFGPGTRLTVL.